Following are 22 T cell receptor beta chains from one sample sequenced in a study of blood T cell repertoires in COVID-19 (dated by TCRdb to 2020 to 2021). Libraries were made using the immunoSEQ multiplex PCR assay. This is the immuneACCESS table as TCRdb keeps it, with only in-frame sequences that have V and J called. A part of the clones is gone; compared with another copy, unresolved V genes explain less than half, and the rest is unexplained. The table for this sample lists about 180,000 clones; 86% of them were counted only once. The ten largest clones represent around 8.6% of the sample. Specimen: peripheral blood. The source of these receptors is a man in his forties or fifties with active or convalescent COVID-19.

CDR3 coding DNA: TGTGCCAGCAGTTTGGACAGCTTGTCCTACGAGCAGTACTTC. Translating gives CASSLDSLSYEQYF. The V and J genes are TRBV28 and TRBJ2-7; D is possibly TRBD1 (6 bases). Per germline, CDR1 MDHEN and CDR2 SYDVKM. Trimming removed 3 bases from V and 1 base from J, with 10 bases in between. The CDR3 has 14 residues.

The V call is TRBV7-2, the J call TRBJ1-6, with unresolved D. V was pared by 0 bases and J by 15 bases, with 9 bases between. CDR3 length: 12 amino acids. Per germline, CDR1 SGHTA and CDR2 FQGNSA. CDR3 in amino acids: CASSLASGGLHF. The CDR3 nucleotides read TGTGCCAGCAGCTTAGCGTCTGGAGGCCTCCACTTT.

The CDR3 spells CATSDSGTGSYEQYF. CDR3 in DNA: TGTGCCACCAGTGATTCCGGGACAGGGTCCTACGAGCAGTACTTC. The genes are TRBV24-1 and TRBJ2-7; TRBD1 agrees at 9 bases. The CDR3 runs 15 residues. Germline loops: CDR1 KGHDR, CDR2 SFDVKD. V trimming: 2 bases; J trimming: 1 base; junction bases outside the gene matches: 2.

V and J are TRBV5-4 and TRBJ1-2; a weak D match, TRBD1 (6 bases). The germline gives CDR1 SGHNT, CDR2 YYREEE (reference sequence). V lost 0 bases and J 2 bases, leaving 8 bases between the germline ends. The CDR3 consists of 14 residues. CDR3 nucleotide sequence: TGTGCCAGCAGCTTGGGAGACAGGAACTATGGCTACACCTTC. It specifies CASSLGDRNYGYTF.

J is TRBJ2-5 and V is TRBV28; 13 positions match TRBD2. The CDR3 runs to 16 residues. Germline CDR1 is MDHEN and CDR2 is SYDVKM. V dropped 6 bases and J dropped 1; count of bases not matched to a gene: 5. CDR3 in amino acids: CASRGLAGTAQETQYF. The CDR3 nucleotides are TGTGCCAGCAGGGGACTAGCGGGGACTGCCCAAGAGACCCAGTACTTC. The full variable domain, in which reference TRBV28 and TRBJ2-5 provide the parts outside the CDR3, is DVKVTQSSRYLVKRTGEKVFLECVQDMDHENMFWYRQDPGLGLRLIYFSYDVKMKEKGDIPEGYSVSREKKERFSLILESASTNQTSMYLCASRGLAGTAQETQYFGPGTRLLVL.

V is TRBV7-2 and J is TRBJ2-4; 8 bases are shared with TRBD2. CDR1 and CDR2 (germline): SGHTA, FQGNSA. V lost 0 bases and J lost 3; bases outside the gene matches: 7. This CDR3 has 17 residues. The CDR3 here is CASSLAAGEVGKNIQYF. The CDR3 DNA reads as TGTGCCAGCAGCTTAGCAGCGGGAGAGGTGGGCAAAAACATTCAGTACTTC.

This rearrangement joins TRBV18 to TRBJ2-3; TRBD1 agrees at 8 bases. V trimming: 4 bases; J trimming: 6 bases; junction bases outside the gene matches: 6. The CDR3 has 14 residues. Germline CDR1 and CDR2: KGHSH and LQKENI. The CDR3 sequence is CASSLATGEDTQYF. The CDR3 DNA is TGTGCCAGCTCACTTGCGACAGGGGAGGATACGCAGTATTTT.

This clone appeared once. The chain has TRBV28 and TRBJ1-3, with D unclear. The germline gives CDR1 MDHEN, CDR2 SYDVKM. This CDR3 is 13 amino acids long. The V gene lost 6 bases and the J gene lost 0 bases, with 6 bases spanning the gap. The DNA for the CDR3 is TGTGCCAGCAGCCGCGCCTCTGGAAACACCATATATTTT. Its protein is CASSRASGNTIYF.

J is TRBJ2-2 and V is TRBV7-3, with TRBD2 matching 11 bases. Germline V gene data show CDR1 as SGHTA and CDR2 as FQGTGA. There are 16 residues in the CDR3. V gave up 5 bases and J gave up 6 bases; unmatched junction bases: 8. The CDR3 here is CASSPDSGRDSGELFF. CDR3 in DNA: TGTGCCAGCAGCCCGGATAGCGGGAGGGATTCCGGGGAGCTGTTTTTT.

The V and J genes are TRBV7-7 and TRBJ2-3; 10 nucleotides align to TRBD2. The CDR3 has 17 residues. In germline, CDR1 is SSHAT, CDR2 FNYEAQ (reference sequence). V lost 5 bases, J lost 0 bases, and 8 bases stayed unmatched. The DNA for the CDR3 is TGTGCCAGCAGCCCTGGGGTAGCGGGGGGTAGCACAGATACGCAGTATTTT. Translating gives CASSPGVAGGSTDTQYF.

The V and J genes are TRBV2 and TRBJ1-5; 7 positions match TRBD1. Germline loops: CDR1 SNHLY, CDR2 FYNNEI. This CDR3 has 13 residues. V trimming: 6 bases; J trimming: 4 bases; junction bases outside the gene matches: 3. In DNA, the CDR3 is TGTGCCAGCAGGACAGGGTGGAATCAGCCCCAGCATTTT. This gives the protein CASRTGWNQPQHF.

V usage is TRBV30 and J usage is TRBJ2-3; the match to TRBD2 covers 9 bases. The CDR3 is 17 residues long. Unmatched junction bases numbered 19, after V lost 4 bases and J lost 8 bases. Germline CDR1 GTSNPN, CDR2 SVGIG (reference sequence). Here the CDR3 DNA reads TGTGCCTGGACCCAGGGAATAGGCGGGGGGGCCGGGTTTACGCAGTATTTT. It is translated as CAWTQGIGGGAGFTQYF.

The CDR3 DNA sequence: TGCAGTGCCCGGACAGGGGACGAGCAGTACTTC. Translation gives CSARTGDEQYF. The genes are TRBV20-1 and TRBJ2-7, with 9 bases that match TRBD1. CDR1 is DFQATT, CDR2 SNEGSKA, per germline (reference sequence). Trimming at V came to 6 bases and at J to 5 bases, leaving 2 bases not matched to a gene. This CDR3 is 11 amino acids long.

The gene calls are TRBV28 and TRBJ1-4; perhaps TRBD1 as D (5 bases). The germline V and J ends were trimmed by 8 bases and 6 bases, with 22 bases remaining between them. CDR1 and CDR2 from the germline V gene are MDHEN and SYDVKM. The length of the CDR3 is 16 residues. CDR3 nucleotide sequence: TGTGCCAGCGGGGGGGGACCCACAAAACCCGATGAAAAACTGTTTTTT. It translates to CASGGGPTKPDEKLFF. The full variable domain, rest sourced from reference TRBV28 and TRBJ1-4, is DVKVTQSSRYLVKRTGEKVFLECVQDMDHENMFWYRQDPGLGLRLIYFSYDVKMKEKGDIPEGYSVSREKKERFSLILESASTNQTSMYLCASGGGPTKPDEKLFFGSGTQLSVL.

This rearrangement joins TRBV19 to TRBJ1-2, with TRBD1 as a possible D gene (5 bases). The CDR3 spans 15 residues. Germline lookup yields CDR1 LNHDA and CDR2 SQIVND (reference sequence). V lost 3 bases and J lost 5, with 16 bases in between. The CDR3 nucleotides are TGTGCCAGTAGTATGAATAAAAGGACACGATATGGCTACACCTTC. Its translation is CASSMNKRTRYGYTF.

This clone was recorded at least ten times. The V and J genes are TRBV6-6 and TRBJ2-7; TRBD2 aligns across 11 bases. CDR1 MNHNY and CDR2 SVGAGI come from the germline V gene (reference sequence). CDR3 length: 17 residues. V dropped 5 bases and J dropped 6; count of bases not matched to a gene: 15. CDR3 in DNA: TGTGCCAGCAGTCCCGGACAGGGCGGGCTAGCGGGAGGCGAGCAGTACTTC. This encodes CASSPGQGGLAGGEQYF.

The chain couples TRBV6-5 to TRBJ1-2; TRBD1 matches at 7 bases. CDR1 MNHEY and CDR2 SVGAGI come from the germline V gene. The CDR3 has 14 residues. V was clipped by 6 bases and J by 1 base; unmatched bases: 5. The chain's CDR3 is CASSLGTDNYGYTF. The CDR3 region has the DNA TGTGCCAGCAGCCTCGGGACAGATAACTATGGCTACACCTTC.

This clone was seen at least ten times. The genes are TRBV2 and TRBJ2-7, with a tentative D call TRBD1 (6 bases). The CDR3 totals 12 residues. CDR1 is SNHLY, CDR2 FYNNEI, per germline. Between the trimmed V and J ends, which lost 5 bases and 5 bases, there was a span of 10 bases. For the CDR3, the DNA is TGTGCCAGCAGTACAGGGTCCCACGAGCAGTACTTC. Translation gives CASSTGSHEQYF.

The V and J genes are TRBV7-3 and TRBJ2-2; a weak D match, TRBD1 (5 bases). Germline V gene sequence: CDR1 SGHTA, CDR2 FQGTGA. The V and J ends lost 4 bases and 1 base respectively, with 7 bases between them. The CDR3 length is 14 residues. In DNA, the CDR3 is TGTGCCAGCAGCTCTACAGGGAACACCGGGGAGCTGTTTTTT. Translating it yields CASSSTGNTGELFF. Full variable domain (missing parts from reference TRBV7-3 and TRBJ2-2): GAGVSQTPSNKVTEKGKYVELRCDPISGHTALYWYRQSLGQGPEFLIYFQGTGAADDSGLPNDRFFAVRPEGSVSTLKIQRTERGDSAVYLCASSSTGNTGELFFGEGSRLTVL.

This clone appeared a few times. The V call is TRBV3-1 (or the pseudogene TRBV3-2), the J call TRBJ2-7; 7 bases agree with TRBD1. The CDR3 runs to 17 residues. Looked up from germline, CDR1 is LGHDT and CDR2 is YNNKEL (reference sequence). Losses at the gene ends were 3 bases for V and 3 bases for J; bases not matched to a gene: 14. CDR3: CASSHVPTGLSLYEQYF. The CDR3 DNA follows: TGTGCCAGCAGCCACGTACCGACAGGGCTCTCCCTCTACGAGCAGTACTTC.

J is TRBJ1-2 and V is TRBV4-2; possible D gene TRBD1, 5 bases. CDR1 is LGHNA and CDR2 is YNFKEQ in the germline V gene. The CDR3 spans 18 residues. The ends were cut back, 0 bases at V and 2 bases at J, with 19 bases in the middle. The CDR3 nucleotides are TGTGCCAGCAGCCAAGATAACTCGTTTTTCCAGGGAAACTATGGCTACACCTTC. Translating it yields CASSQDNSFFQGNYGYTF.

The CDR3, as DNA: TGTGCCACCAGCAGAAACCGCGGGGGGGAACCGCAGTTCTTC. The encoded protein is CATSRNRGGEPQFF. V gene TRBV15 combines with J gene TRBJ2-1, with 9 bases that match TRBD2. There are 14 residues in the CDR3. Germline CDR1 LNHNV, CDR2 YYDKDF (reference sequence). J lost 12 bases, V lost 2 bases, and 8 bases had no gene match.